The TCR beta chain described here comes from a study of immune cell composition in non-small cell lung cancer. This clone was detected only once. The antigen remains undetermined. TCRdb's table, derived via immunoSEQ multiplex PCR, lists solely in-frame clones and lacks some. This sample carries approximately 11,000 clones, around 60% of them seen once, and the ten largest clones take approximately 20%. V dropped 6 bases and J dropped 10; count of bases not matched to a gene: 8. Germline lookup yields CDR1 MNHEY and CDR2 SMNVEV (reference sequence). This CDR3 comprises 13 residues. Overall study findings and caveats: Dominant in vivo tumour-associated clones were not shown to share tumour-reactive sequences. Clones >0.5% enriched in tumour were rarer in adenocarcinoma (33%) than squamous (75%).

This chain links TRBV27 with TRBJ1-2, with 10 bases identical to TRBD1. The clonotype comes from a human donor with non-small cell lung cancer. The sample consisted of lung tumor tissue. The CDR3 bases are TGTGCCAGCAGAGCCCTGGGACAGGGGACCTACACCTTC. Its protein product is CASRALGQGTYTF.